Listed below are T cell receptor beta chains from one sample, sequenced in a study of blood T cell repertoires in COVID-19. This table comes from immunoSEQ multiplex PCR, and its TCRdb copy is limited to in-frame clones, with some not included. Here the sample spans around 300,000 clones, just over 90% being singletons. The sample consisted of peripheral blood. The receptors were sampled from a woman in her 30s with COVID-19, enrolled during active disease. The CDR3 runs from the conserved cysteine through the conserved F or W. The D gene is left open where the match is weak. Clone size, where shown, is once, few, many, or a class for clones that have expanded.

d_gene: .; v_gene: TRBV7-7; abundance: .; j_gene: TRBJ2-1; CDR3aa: CASSPALGSMYEQFF
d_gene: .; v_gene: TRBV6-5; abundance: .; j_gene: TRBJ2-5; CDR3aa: CASRHSGQETQYF
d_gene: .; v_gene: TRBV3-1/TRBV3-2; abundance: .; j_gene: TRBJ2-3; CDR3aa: CASSPRLGFDTQYF
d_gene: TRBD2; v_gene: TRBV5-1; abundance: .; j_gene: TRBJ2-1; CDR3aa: CASSLGGSGRAPYNEQFF
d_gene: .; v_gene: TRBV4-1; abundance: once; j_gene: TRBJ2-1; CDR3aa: CASSQDPGEAYYNEQFF
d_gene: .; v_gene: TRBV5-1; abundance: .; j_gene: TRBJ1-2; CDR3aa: CASSLAAGRSYGYTF
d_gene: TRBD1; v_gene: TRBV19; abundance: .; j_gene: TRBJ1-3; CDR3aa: CASIPAGGSGNTIYF
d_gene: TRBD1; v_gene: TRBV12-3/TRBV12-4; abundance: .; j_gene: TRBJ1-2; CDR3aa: CASSTQGAYGYTF
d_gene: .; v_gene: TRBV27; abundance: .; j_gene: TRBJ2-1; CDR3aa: CASRGSSYNEQFF
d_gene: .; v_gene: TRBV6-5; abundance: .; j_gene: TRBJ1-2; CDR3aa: CASRRTVGYGYTF
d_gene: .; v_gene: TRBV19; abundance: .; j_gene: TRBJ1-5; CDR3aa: CASSMGGVGTKHF
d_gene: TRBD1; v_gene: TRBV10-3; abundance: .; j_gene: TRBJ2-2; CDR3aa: CAISGTGGNTGELFF
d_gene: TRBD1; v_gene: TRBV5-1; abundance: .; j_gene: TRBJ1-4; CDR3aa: CASSLVQGGKLFF
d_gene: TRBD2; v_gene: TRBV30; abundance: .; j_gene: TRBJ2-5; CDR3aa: CAWSRATSGSGETQYF
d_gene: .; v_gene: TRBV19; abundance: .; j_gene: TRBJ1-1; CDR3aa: CASSIMGRDTEAFF
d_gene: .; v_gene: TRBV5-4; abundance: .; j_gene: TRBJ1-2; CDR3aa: CASSADPGINYGYTF
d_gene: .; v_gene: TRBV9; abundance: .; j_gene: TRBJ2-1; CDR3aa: CASSVAPGLVYNEQFF
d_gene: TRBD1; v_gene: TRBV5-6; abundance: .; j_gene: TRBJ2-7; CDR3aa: CASSWRGQGYYEQYF
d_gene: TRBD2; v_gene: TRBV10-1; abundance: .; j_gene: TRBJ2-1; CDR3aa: CASRPAGGPGNEQFF
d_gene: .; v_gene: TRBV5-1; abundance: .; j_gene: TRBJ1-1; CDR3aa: CASSMGQGSPEAFF
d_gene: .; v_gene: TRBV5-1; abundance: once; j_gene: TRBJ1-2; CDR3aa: CASSLTPGEAGGYTF
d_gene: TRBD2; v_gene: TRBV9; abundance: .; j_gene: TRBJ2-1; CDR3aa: CASSAPGLVSREQFF
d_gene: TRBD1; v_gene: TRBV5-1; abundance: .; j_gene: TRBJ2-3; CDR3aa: CASSLPGQGADTQYF
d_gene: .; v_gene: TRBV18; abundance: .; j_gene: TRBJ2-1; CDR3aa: CASSPSDRDYSYNEQFF
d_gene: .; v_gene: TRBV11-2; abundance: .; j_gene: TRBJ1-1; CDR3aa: CASSHGQPNTEAFF
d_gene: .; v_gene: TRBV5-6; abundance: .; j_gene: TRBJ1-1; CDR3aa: CASSLEGRSHTEAFF
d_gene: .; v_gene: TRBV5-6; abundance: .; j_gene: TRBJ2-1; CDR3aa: CASSLAGAIGEQFF
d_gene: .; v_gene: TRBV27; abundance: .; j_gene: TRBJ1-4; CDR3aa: CASSIQGLGEKLFF
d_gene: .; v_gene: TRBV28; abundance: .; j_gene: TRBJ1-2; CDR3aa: CASSLNRNYGYTF
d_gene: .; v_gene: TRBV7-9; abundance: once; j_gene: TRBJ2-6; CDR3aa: CASSSRTGANVLTF
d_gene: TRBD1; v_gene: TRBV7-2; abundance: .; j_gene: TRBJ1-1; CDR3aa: CASSLTAGTGIMNTEAFF
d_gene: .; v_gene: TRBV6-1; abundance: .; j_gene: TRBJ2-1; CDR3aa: CASSEAGAAGYNEQFF
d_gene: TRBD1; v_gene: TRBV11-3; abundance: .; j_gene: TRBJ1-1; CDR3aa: CASSGRDRGPTFF
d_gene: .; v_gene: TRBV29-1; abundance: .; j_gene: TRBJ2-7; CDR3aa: CSVGGTGWDEQYF
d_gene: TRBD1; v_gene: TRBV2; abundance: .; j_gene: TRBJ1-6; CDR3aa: CASRGQGPSPLHF
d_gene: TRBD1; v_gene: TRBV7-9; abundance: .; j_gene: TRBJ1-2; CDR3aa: CASRSGTGPYGYTF
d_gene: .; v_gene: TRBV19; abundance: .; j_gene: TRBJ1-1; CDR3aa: CASSIVGATEAFF
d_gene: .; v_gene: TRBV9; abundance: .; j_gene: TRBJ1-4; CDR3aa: CASSVGTVKGEANEKLFF
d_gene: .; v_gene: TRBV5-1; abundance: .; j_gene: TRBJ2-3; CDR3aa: CASSLAFIGDTDTQYF
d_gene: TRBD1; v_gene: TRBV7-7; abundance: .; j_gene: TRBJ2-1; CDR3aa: CASSLIAGQGTYNEQFF
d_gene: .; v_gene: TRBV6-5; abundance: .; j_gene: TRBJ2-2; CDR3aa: CASSYGGMPTGELFF
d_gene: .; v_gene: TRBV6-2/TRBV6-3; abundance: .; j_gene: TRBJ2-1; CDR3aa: CASSYLRNEQFF
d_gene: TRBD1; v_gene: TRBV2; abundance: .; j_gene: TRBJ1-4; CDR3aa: CASSRDREKLFF
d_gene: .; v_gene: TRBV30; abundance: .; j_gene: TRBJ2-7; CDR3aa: CAWSASPWERASSYEQYF
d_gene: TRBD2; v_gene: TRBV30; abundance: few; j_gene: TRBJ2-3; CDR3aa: CAWSPNAGGTDTQYF
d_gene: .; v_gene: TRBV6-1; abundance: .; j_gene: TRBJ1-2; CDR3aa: CASSESYYGYTF
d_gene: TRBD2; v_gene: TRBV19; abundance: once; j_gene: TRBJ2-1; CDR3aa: CASSVTSGRVDEQFF
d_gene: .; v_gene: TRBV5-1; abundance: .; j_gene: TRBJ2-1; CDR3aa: CASSFAGNEQFF
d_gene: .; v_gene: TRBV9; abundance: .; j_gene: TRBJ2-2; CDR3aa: CASSVGATGELFF
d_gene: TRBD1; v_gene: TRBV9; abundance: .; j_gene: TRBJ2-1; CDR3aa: CASSARDSAYNEQFF
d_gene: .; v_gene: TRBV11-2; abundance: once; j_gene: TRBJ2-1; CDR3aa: CASSLGVSGYAYNEQFF
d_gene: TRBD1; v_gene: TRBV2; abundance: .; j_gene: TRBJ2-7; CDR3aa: CASRTGDRALYEQYF
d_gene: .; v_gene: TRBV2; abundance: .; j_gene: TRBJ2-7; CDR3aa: CASSLNGYEQYF
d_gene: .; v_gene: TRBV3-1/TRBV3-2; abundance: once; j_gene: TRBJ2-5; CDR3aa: CASSHLRAGAETQYF
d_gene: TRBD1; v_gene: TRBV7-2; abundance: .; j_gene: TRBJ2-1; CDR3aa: CASSLLGKGQGAGYEQFF
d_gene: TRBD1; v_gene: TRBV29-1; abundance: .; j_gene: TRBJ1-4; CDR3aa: CSVYGGGEGSEKLFF